Described below is a single T cell receptor beta chain sequence and its context. Its antigen is unknown. No per-base quality is available; no much larger clone lies one base away. V gives up 0 bases and J gives up 0 bases, and the segment between their germline ends measures 9 bases. The CDR3 spans 16 residues, from the cysteine through the phenylalanine. The CDR3 DNA has 48 bases and is translated from base 1. CDR1 is given as MNHEY and CDR2 as SVGAGI, both from the germline V gene. Whole blood was collected in K2EDTA tubes by collaborating institutions according to the institutions' own protocols. Collaborator samples were shipped for TCRbeta analysis as frozen whole blood, isolated PBMCs, or DNA extracted from either sample type. The sample comes from a study of blood T cell repertoires in COVID-19 (TCRdb year 2020). General notes on the study: Collaborator samples came from the United States, Italy and Spain and covered acute and convalescent phases of COVID-19. The material from the prospective study consisted of cDNA or gDNA derived from T cells, B-cell-depleted T cells, or PBMCs. The sample metadata nearly always contained a de-identified subject ID, COVID-19 status, age in years and sex. Where available, HLA class I and class II types were obtained from metadata supplied by the sample provider rather than from assay-based typing. A freely available public database, intended as a resource for researchers studying the immune response to SARS-CoV-2, is where the repertoires were released. Deeply sampled blood TCRbeta repertoires from subjects exposed to, actively infected with, or recovered from COVID-19 were included in the dataset. The samples were drawn from two sources: the first 160 participants of the ongoing ImmuneRACE study, and fewer than 1,500 subjects contributed by 6 global collaborators.

The immunoSEQ Assay, a bias-controlled multiplex PCR, was used to amplify TCRbeta CDR3 regions from genomic DNA. As for the original processing: Within the assay, amplification of reference gene primers was used to estimate how many nucleated cells each sample contained. Sequence reads were collapsed and filtered to measure the absolute abundance of every unique TCRbeta CDR3 rearrangement. Productive Simpson clonality was computed per sample as the square root of Simpson's diversity index over productive rearrangements. TCRdb carries this immuneACCESS record with in-frame sequences only. Its versions omit some clonotypes, under half of them owing to an unresolved V gene in the studies checked, with the rest unexplained. V, J and clone size are taken as reported in that table, and D and trimming were inferred from the DNA itself. A total of about 120,000 clones appear in this sample, approximately 86% of them only once. 4% to 5% of the sample is in the top ten clones.

The paper as a whole reports these results and caveats: How much clinical and demographic metadata was included differed by source and by participant, and the metadata was provided uncurated.

This chain joins TRBV6-5 to TRBJ1-3; the D gene cannot be named for sure. Sample: peripheral blood. The clonotype comes from a middle-aged man with acute or convalescent COVID-19. The CDR3 region has the sequence CASSYSGRGSGNTIYF. The base sequence is TGTGCCAGCAGTTACTCCGGACGGGGCTCTGGAAACACCATATATTTT.